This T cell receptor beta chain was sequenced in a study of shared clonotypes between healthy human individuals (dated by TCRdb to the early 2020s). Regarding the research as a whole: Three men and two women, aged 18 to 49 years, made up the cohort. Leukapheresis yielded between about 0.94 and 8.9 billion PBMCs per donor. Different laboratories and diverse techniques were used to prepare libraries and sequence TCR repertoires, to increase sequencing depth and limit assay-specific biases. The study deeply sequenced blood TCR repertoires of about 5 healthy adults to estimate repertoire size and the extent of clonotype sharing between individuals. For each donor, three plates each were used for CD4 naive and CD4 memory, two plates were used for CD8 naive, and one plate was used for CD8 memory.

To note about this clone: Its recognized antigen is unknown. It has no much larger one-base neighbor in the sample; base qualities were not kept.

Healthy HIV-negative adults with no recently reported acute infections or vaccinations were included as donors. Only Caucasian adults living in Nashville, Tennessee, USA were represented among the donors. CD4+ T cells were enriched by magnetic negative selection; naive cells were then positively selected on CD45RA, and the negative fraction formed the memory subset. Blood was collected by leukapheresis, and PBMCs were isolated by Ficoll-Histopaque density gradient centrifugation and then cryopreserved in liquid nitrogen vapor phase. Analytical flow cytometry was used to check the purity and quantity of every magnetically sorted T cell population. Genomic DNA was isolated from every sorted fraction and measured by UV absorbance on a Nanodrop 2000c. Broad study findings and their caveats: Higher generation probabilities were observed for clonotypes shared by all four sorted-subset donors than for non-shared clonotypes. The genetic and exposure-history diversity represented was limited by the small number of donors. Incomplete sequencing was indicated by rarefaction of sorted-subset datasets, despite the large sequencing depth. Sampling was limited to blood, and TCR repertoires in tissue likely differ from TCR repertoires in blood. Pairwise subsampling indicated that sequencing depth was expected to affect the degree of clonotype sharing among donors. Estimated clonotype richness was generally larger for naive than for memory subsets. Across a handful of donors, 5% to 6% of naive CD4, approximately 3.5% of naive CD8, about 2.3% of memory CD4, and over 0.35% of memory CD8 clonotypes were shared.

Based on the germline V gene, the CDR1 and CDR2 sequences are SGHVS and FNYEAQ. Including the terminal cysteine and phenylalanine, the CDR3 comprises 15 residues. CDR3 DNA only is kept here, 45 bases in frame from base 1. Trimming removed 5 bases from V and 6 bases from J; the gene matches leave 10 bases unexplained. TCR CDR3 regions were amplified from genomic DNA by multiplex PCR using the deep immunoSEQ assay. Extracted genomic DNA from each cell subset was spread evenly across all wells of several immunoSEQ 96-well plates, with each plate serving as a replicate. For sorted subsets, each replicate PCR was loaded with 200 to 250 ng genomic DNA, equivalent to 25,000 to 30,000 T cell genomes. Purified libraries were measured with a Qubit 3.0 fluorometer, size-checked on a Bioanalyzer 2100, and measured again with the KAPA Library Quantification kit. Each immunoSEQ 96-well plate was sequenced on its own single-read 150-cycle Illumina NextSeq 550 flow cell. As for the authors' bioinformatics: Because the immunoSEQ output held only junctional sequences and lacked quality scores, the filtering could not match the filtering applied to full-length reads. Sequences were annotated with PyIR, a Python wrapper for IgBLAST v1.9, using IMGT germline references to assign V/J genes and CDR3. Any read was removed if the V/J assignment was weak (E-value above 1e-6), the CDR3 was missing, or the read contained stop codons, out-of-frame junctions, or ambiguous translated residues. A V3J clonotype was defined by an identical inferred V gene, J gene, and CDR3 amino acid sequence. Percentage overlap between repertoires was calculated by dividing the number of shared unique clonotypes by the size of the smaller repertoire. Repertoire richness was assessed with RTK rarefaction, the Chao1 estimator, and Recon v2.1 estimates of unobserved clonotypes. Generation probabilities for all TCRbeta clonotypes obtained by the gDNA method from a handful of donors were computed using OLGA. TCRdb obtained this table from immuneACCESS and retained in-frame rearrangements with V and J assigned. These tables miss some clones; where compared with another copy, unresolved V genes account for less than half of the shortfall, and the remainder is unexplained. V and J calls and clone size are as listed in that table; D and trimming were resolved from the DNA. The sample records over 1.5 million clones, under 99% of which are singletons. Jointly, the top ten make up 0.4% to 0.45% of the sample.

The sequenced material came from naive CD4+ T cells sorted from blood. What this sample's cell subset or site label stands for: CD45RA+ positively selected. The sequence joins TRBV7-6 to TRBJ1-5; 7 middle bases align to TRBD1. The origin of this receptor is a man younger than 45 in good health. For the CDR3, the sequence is CASSPVDRVGQPQHF. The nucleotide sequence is TGTGCCAGCAGCCCCGTAGACAGGGTTGGTCAGCCCCAGCATTTT.